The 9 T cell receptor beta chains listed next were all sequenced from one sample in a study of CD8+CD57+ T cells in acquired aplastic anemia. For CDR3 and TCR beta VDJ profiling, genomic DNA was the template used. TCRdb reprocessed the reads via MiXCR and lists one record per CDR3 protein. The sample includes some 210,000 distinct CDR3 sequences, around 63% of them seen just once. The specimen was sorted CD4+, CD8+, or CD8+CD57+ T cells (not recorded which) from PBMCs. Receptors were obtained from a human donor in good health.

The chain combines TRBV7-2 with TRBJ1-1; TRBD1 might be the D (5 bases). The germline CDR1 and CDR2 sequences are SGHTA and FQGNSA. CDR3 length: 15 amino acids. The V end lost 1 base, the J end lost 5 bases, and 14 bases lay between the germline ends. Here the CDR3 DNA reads TGTGCCAGCAGCTTAGTTGGAGGGGCGGGTACTGAAGCTTTCTTT. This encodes CASSLVGGAGTEAFF.

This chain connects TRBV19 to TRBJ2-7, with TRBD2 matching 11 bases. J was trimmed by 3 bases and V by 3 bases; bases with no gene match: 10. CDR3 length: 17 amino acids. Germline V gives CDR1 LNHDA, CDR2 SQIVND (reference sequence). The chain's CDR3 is CASSIRWSLAGVYEQYF. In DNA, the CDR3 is TGTGCCAGTAGTATCCGATGGTCACTAGCGGGAGTCTACGAGCAGTACTTC. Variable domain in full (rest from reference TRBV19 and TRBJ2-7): DGGITQSPKYLFRKEGQNVTLSCEQNLNHDAMYWYRQDPGQGLRLIYYSQIVNDFQKGDIAEGYSVSREKKESFPLTVTSAQKNPTAFYLCASSIRWSLAGVYEQYFGPGTRLTVT.

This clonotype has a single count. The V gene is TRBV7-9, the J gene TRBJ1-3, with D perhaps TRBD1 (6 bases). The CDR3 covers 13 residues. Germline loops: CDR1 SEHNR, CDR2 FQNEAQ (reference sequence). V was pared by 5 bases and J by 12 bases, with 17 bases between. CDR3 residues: CASSTTGLGRIYF. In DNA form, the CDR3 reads TGTGCCAGCAGCACCACAGGGTTGGGGCGCATATATTTT.

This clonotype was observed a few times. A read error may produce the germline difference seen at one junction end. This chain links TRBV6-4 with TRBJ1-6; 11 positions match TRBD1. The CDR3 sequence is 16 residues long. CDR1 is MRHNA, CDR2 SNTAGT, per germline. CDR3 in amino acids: CASTNRTGGHKSPLHF. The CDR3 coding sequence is TGTGCCAGCACCAACAGGACAGGGGGCCATAAATCACCCCTCCACTTT.

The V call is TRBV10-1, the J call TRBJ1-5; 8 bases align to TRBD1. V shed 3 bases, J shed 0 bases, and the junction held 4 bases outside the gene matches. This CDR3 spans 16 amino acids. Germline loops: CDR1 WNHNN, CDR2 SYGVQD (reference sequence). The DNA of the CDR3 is TGCGCCAGCAGTGAAATCAGGGGGCCTAGCAATCAGCCCCAGCATTTT. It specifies CASSEIRGPSNQPQHF.

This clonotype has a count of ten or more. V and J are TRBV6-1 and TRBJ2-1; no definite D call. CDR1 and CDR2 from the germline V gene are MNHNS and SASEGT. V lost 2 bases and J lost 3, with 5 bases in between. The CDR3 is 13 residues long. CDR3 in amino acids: CASSEQNYNEQFF. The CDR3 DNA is TGTGCCAGCAGTGAACAGAACTACAATGAGCAGTTCTTC.

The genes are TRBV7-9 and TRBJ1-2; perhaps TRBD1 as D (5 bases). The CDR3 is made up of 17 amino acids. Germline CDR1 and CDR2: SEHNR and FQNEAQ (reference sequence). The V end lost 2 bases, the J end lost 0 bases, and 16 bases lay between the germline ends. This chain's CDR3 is CASSLNIGTGANYGYTF. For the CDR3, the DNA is TGTGCCAGCAGCTTAAATATCGGGACGGGCGCTAACTATGGCTACACCTTC.

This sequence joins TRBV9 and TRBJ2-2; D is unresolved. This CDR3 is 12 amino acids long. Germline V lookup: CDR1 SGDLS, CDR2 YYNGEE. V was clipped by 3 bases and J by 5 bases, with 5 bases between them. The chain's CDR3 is CASSGWTGELFF. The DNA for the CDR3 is TGTGCCAGCAGCGGATGGACCGGGGAGCTGTTTTTT.

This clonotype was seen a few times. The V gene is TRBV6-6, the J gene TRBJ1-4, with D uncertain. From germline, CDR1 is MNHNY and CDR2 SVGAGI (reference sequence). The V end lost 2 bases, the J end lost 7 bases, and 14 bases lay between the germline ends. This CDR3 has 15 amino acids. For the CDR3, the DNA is TGTGCCAGCAGTTACCCGATCGCCGGAAGTGAAAAACTGTTTTTT. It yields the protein CASSYPIAGSEKLFF.